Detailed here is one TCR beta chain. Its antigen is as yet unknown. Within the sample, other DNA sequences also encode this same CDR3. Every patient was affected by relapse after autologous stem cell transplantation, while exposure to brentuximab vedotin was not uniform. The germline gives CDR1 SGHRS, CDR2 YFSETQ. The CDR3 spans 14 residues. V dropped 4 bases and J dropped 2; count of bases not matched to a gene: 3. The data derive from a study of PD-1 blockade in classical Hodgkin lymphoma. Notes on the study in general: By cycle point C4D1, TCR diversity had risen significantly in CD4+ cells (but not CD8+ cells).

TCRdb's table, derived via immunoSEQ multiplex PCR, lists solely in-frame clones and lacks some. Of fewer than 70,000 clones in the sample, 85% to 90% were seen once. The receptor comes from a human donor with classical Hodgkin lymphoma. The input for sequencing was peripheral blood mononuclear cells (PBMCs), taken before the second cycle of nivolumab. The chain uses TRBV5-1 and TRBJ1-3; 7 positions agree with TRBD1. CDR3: CASSLGTAGNTIYF. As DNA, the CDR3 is TGCGCCAGCAGCCTCGGGACAGCTGGAAACACCATATATTTT.